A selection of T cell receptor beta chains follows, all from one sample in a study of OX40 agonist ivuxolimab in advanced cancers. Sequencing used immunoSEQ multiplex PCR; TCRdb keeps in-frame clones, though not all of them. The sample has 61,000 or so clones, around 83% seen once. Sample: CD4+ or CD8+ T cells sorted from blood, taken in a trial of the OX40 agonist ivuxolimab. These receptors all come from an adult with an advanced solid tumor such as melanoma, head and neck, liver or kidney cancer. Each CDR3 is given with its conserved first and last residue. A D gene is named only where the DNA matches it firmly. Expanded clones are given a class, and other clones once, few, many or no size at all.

CDR3nt: TGTGCCAGCAGCGACTATTCGACAGGACAATCCTACGAGCAGTACTTC; CDR3aa: CASSDYSTGQSYEQYF; j_gene: TRBJ2-7; d_gene: -; v_gene: TRBV11-2; abundance: once
CDR3nt: TGTGCCAGCCGCGAGTACTATAGCAATCAGCCCCAGCATTTT; CDR3aa: CASREYYSNQPQHF; j_gene: TRBJ1-5; d_gene: -; v_gene: TRBV28; abundance: -
CDR3nt: TGTGCCAGCAGTTTAAGTGTCTCGGTGAGACTGTTTTTT; CDR3aa: CASSLSVSVRLFF; j_gene: TRBJ1-4; d_gene: -; v_gene: TRBV28; abundance: -
CDR3nt: TGTGCCAGCAGCCCGGGGGGCTCCTACAATGAGCAGTTCTTC; CDR3aa: CASSPGGSYNEQFF; j_gene: TRBJ2-1; d_gene: TRBD2; v_gene: TRBV5-8; abundance: -
CDR3nt: TGTGCCAGTAGTAGAGCTGCTCGGACAGGGAGCTCCTACGAGCAGTACTTC; CDR3aa: CASSRAARTGSSYEQYF; j_gene: TRBJ2-7; d_gene: TRBD1; v_gene: TRBV19; abundance: -
CDR3nt: TGTGCCACCCAGAGAACTGAGCAGTACTTC; CDR3aa: CATQRTEQYF; j_gene: TRBJ2-7; d_gene: -; v_gene: TRBV6-5; abundance: -
CDR3nt: TGTGCCAGCAGTTTAAAGGCTAGCGGGGAGACCCAGTACTTC; CDR3aa: CASSLKASGETQYF; j_gene: TRBJ2-5; d_gene: TRBD2; v_gene: TRBV27; abundance: -
CDR3nt: TGTGCCAGCAGCTTGGGAGGAAACAACTATGGCTACACCTTC; CDR3aa: CASSLGGNNYGYTF; j_gene: TRBJ1-2; d_gene: -; v_gene: TRBV5-4; abundance: -
CDR3nt: TGTGCCTGGATCAGGGGGCTCCCTGAAGCTTTCTTT; CDR3aa: CAWIRGLPEAFF; j_gene: TRBJ1-1; d_gene: TRBD1; v_gene: TRBV30; abundance: -
CDR3nt: TGTGCCAGCAGCTTAGCGGCAGGAGGCAATCAGCCCCAGCATTTT; CDR3aa: CASSLAAGGNQPQHF; j_gene: TRBJ1-5; d_gene: -; v_gene: TRBV7-2; abundance: -
CDR3nt: TGTGCCAGCAGTAACGGACAGGGGGTCTACGAGCAGTACTTC; CDR3aa: CASSNGQGVYEQYF; j_gene: TRBJ2-7; d_gene: TRBD1; v_gene: TRBV28; abundance: -
CDR3nt: TGTGCCAGCGGATATCAAGGGGATCGGCCCCAGCATTTT; CDR3aa: CASGYQGDRPQHF; j_gene: TRBJ1-5; d_gene: -; v_gene: TRBV6-1; abundance: -
CDR3nt: TGTGCCATCAGTGAGCAGGGGGACACTGAAGCTTTCTTT; CDR3aa: CAISEQGDTEAFF; j_gene: TRBJ1-1; d_gene: TRBD1; v_gene: TRBV10-3; abundance: once
CDR3nt: TGTGCCAGCAGCTTAGCCAAGAACCAAAGGTACGAGCAGTACTTC; CDR3aa: CASSLAKNQRYEQYF; j_gene: TRBJ2-7; d_gene: -; v_gene: TRBV7-3; abundance: once
CDR3nt: TGTGCCAGCAGCTTGGCGCCCCTGGACACCGGGGAGCTGTTTTTT; CDR3aa: CASSLAPLDTGELFF; j_gene: TRBJ2-2; d_gene: -; v_gene: TRBV5-5; abundance: -
CDR3nt: TGTGCCAGCAGCTTAGGTTGGGGGGGCCATGAGCAGTTCTTC; CDR3aa: CASSLGWGGHEQFF; j_gene: TRBJ2-1; d_gene: -; v_gene: TRBV11-3; abundance: -
CDR3nt: TGTGCCATCAGTGGGGGGACAGATGAAAACTACACCTTC; CDR3aa: CAISGGTDENYTF; j_gene: TRBJ1-2; d_gene: TRBD1; v_gene: TRBV10-3; abundance: few
CDR3nt: TGTGCCAGCAGGGCTGGGGGATCTAGTCGTGGCTACACCTTC; CDR3aa: CASRAGGSSRGYTF; j_gene: TRBJ1-2; d_gene: -; v_gene: TRBV6-1; abundance: medium-sized
CDR3nt: TGTGCCAGCACCCTCTCGGGGGGGCCGTGGGAGACCCAGTACTTC; CDR3aa: CASTLSGGPWETQYF; j_gene: TRBJ2-5; d_gene: TRBD2; v_gene: TRBV7-3; abundance: -
CDR3nt: TGCAGTGCTACCGGAGAGGATGAGCAGTTCTTC; CDR3aa: CSATGEDEQFF; j_gene: TRBJ2-1; d_gene: -; v_gene: TRBV20-1; abundance: -
CDR3nt: TGTGCCAGCAGTTATCAAGTTACGAATTCACCCCTCCACTTT; CDR3aa: CASSYQVTNSPLHF; j_gene: TRBJ1-6; d_gene: -; v_gene: TRBV6-5; abundance: -
CDR3nt: TGTGCCAGTAGTACCGGGACAGGCCGAACTGGGGAGCAGTACTTC; CDR3aa: CASSTGTGRTGEQYF; j_gene: TRBJ2-7; d_gene: TRBD1; v_gene: TRBV19; abundance: -
CDR3nt: TGTGCCTGGAGGACAGGGTTTGGGATTAGCAATCAGCCCCAGCATTTT; CDR3aa: CAWRTGFGISNQPQHF; j_gene: TRBJ1-5; d_gene: TRBD1; v_gene: TRBV30; abundance: -
CDR3nt: TGTGCCAGTAGTTCGGGACAGGGAGGATGGGGTAATCAGCCCCAGCATTTT; CDR3aa: CASSSGQGGWGNQPQHF; j_gene: TRBJ1-5; d_gene: TRBD1; v_gene: TRBV19; abundance: few
CDR3nt: TGTGCCAGTAGCCCCATGACGGGCCCCTACACGCCCCAGCATTTT; CDR3aa: CASSPMTGPYTPQHF; j_gene: TRBJ1-5; d_gene: -; v_gene: TRBV19; abundance: -
CDR3nt: TGTGCCAGCAGCGTAGAAGGACATCCCACAGGTACGCAGTATTTT; CDR3aa: CASSVEGHPTGTQYF; j_gene: TRBJ2-3; d_gene: -; v_gene: TRBV9; abundance: -
CDR3nt: TGTGCCAGCACCTTTACCCCCGCGGGACTAGGGTCAGATACGCAGTATTTT; CDR3aa: CASTFTPAGLGSDTQYF; j_gene: TRBJ2-3; d_gene: TRBD2; v_gene: TRBV11-1; abundance: -
CDR3nt: TGCGCCAGCAGCCCAGGGACGTCTGGGGCCAACGTCCTGACTTTC; CDR3aa: CASSPGTSGANVLTF; j_gene: TRBJ2-6; d_gene: -; v_gene: TRBV5-1; abundance: -
CDR3nt: TGTGCCAGCTCACCGGCCGGACAGGGGAATGGGGGCTACACCTTC; CDR3aa: CASSPAGQGNGGYTF; j_gene: TRBJ1-2; d_gene: TRBD1; v_gene: TRBV18; abundance: once
CDR3nt: TGTGCCAGCAGCGTTGAGGCCCCCCCCGATACGCAGTATTTT; CDR3aa: CASSVEAPPDTQYF; j_gene: TRBJ2-3; d_gene: -; v_gene: TRBV9; abundance: -
CDR3nt: TGTGCCAGCAGCTCCTACGGGACAGAGGCCTACGAGCAGTACTTC; CDR3aa: CASSSYGTEAYEQYF; j_gene: TRBJ2-7; d_gene: TRBD1; v_gene: TRBV7-2; abundance: -
CDR3nt: TGTGCCAGCAGCCCCGGACAGGTTAATCAGCCCCAGCATTTT; CDR3aa: CASSPGQVNQPQHF; j_gene: TRBJ1-5; d_gene: TRBD1; v_gene: TRBV7-9; abundance: -
CDR3nt: TGTGCCAGCAGCCCAAGGACAGGGTCTACCTATGGCTACACCTTC; CDR3aa: CASSPRTGSTYGYTF; j_gene: TRBJ1-2; d_gene: TRBD1; v_gene: TRBV9; abundance: -
CDR3nt: TGTGCCAGCAGACACGGGACAGGGGGCGCATATGGCTACACCTTC; CDR3aa: CASRHGTGGAYGYTF; j_gene: TRBJ1-2; d_gene: TRBD1; v_gene: TRBV7-9; abundance: -
CDR3nt: TGTGCCAGCAATAGGATCGGGTCTGGTTCACCCCTCCACTTT; CDR3aa: CASNRIGSGSPLHF; j_gene: TRBJ1-6; d_gene: -; v_gene: TRBV6-5; abundance: -
CDR3nt: TGTGCCAGCTCACCACCGTCAGAACCCTACGAGCAGTACTTC; CDR3aa: CASSPPSEPYEQYF; j_gene: TRBJ2-7; d_gene: -; v_gene: TRBV18; abundance: -
CDR3nt: TGTGCCAGCAGCTTGGTGGAGAAACGGGAGCAGTACTTC; CDR3aa: CASSLVEKREQYF; j_gene: TRBJ2-5; d_gene: -; v_gene: TRBV5-4; abundance: -
CDR3nt: TGTGCCAGCAGCGCTCACAGCTCTAAAGATACGCAGTATTTT; CDR3aa: CASSAHSSKDTQYF; j_gene: TRBJ2-3; d_gene: -; v_gene: TRBV11-3; abundance: -
CDR3nt: TGTGCCAGCAGCTCCGTGGTGGTGTCACCCCTCCACTTT; CDR3aa: CASSSVVVSPLHF; j_gene: TRBJ1-6; d_gene: -; v_gene: TRBV7-9; abundance: -
CDR3nt: TGTGCCACCAGCAGAGATGGTCCGGGGCTAGGACAGCCCCAGCATTTT; CDR3aa: CATSRDGPGLGQPQHF; j_gene: TRBJ1-5; d_gene: -; v_gene: TRBV15; abundance: -
CDR3nt: TGTGCCAGCAGGAGGGGAAGGGGTGGGGACTATGGCTACACCTTC; CDR3aa: CASRRGRGGDYGYTF; j_gene: TRBJ1-2; d_gene: -; v_gene: TRBV6-1; abundance: -
CDR3nt: TGTGCCAGCAGTTCCCCCGGGGGGACCTACGAGCAGTACTTC; CDR3aa: CASSSPGGTYEQYF; j_gene: TRBJ2-7; d_gene: TRBD2; v_gene: TRBV28; abundance: -
CDR3nt: TGTGCCAGCAGATCGACCGGACAGGGCAGGGAGCAGTACTTC; CDR3aa: CASRSTGQGREQYF; j_gene: TRBJ2-7; d_gene: TRBD1; v_gene: TRBV11-2; abundance: -
CDR3nt: TGTGCCACCCATCAGGGGGAAGTGCAGTTCTTC; CDR3aa: CATHQGEVQFF; j_gene: TRBJ2-1; d_gene: TRBD1; v_gene: TRBV2; abundance: -
CDR3nt: TGTGCCAGCAGCCGGGGACAGGGCTGGCAGCCCCAGCATTTT; CDR3aa: CASSRGQGWQPQHF; j_gene: TRBJ1-5; d_gene: TRBD1; v_gene: TRBV7-2; abundance: -